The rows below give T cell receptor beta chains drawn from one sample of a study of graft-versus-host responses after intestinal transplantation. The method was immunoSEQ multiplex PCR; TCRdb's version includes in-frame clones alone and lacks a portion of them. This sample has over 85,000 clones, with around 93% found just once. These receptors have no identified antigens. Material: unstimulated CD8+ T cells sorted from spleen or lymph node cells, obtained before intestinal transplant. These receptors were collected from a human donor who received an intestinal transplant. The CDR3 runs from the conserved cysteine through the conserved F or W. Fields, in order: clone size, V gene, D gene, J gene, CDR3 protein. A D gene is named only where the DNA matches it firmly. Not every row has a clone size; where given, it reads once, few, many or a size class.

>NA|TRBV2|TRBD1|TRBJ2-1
CASGWDRGAYNEQFF
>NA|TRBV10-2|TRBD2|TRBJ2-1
CASSESGGSGNEQFF
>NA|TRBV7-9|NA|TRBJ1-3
CASSSTGSSGNTIYF
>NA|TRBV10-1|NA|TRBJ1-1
CASREVMNTEAFF
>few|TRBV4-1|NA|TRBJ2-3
CASSQPDYTDTQYF
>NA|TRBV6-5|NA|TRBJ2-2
CASRVAHTGELFF
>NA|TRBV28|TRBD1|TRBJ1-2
CASSSLYFRGKDGYTF
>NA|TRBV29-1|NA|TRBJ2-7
CSVEDPQGYEYEQYF
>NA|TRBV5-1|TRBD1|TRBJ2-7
CASSFATGGYEQYF
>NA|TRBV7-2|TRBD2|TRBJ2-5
CASSFSRGLANQETQYF
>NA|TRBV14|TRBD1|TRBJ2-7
CASSRVGTALYEQYF
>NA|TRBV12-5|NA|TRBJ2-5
CASGGGDGTQYF
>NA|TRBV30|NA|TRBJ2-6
CAWSVVFGGDPSGANVLTF
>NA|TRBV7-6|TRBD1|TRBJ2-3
CASSPGQGTSTDTQYF
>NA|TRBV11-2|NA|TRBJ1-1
CASYSTEGLNTEAFF
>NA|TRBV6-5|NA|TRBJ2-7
CASSAASYEQYF
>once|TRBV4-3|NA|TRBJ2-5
CASSPVRGGLEETQYF
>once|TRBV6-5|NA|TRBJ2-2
CASTSLAGELFF
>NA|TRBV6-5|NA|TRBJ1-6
CASRRYSYNSPLHF
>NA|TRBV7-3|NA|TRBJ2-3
CASSVNSPDTQYF
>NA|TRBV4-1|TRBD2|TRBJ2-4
CASSQEAGGPGHNIQYF
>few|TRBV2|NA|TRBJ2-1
CASSERASYNEQFF
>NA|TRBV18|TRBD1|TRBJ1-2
CASSPTGVDYGYTF
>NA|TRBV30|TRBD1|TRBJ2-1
CAWDPDRYNEQFF
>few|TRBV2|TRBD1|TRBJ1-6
CASSEALTGASYNSPLHF
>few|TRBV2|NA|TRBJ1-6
CASSGVGQKHSPLHF
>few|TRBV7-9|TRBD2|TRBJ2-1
CASSLTGLTWQQEQFF
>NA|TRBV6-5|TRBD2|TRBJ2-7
CASSFGGSAYEQYF
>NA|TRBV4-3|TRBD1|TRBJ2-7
CASSQDTGTGAYEQYF
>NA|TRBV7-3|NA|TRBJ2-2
CASSLIRHLYTGELFF
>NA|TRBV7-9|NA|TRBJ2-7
CASSLSLVGEQYF
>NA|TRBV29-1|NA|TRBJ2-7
CSVVRQDSYEQYF
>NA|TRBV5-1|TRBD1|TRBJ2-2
CASTSRLDRGGSRELFF
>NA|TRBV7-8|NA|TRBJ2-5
CASSKLTGNQETQYF
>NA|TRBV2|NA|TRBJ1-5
CASTGTGGMNQPQHF
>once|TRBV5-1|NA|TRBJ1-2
CASSPIPPPGEFYYTF
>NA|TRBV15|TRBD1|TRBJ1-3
CATSRDRDSLLNTIYF
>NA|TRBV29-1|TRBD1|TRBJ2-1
CSVRTGNNEQFF
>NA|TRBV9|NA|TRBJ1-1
CASSEGGNTEAFF
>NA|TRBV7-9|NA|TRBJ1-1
CASSCSRVTEAFF
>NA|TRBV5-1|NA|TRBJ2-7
CASSLDYYEQYF
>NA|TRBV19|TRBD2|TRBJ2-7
CASSIGSSGAYEQYF
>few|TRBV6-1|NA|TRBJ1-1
CASRQTENTEAFF
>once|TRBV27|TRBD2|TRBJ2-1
CASSLLGFAGANNEQFF
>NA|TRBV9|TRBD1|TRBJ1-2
CASSVAGTGVYYGYTF
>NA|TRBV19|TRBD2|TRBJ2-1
CASSIASGGSYNEQFF
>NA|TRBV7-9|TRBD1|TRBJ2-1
CASSSAGQGINEQFF
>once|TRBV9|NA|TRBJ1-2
CASSVGGGNYGYTF
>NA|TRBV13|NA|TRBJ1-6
CASSLDPRNFYNSPLHF
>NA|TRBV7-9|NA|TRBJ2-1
CASSSGDSYNEQFF
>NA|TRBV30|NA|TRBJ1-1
CAWSNALGSTEAFF
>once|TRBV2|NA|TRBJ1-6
CASSETLGSSYNSPLHF
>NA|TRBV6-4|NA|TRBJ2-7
CATAYEQYF
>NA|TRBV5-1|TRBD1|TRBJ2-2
CASSLSTGTGELFF
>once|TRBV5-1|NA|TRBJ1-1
CASSLAGEVTEAFF
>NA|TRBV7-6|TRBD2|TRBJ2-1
CASSQLAGEPNEQFF